The next 3 T cell receptor beta chains were all read from a single sample in a study of technical replicates of blood from a few donors. TCRdb's copy holds only in-frame clones and misses some; the assay was immunoSEQ multiplex PCR. Among 90,000 to 100,000 clones listed, around 96% were seen once. The material sequenced was T cells isolated from PBMCs. The source of these receptors is a human donor in good health.

This rearrangement joins TRBV7-9 to TRBJ2-3; D uncertain. CDR3 length equals 12 residues. CDR1 and CDR2 from the germline V gene are SEHNR and FQNEAQ (reference sequence). V was cut by 5 bases and J by 2 bases, with 5 bases left in between. CDR3 nucleotide sequence: TGTGCCAGCAGCGCAGTCACAGATACGCAGTATTTT. It is translated as CASSAVTDTQYF. The complete variable domain, with remaining parts taken from reference TRBV7-9 and TRBJ2-3, reads DTGVSQNPRHKITKRGQNVTFRCDPISEHNRLYWYRQTLGQGPEFLTYFQNEAQLEKSRLLSDRFSAERPKGSFSTLEIQRTEQGDSAMYLCASSAVTDTQYFGPGTRLTVL.

The table lists this clone with a count of one. The V call is TRBV4-1, the J call TRBJ2-1, with TRBD1 as a possible D gene (5 bases). The CDR3 extends over 15 amino acids. V lost 1 base to trimming and J lost 9 bases, with 16 bases between them. The germline V gene encodes CDR1 MGHRA and CDR2 YSYEKL. The CDR3 nucleotides are TGCGCCAGCAGCCAAGGGCCAGGGTACGGATCTGAGCAGTTCTTC. Residues: CASSQGPGYGSEQFF.

This clone was picked up one time. V usage is TRBV6-5 and J usage is TRBJ2-7; 8 positions agree with TRBD1. The length of the CDR3 is 12 residues. V was pared by 6 bases and J by 7 bases, with 5 bases of the junction left unmatched. Germline CDR1 MNHEY, CDR2 SVGAGI. The CDR3 region is CASSTGGREQYF. The CDR3 DNA reads as TGTGCCAGCAGCACAGGGGGTCGGGAGCAGTACTTC.